This T cell receptor (beta chain) was identified in a study of radiation and T cells in renal cell carcinoma. Study results and limitations: Top tumor clonotypes rose in blood 2 weeks post-radiation, then contracted. No pretreatment tumor biopsies were available for baseline clonotypes.

Regarding this clone: Its antigen is undetermined.

V gave up 0 bases and J gave up 1 base; unmatched junction bases: 3. Germline V gene sequence: CDR1 SGHRS, CDR2 YFSETQ. The CDR3 consists of 16 residues. Indicated time point: blood 4 weeks post-SBRT, at nephrectomy. Described treatment: 15 Gy SBRT to primary tumor, nephrectomy 4 weeks later. Nephrectomy followed 15 Gy stereotactic body radiation by 4 weeks. The table came from immunoSEQ multiplex PCR; TCRdb's copy has only in-frame clones and leaves some out. The sample holds over 35,000 clones, about 84% seen once. The material was blood, obtained from a patient whose treatment included radiotherapy and nephrectomy. The genes are TRBV5-1 and TRBJ2-3; TRBD2 aligns across 9 bases. The sequence was obtained from a woman in her 70s with renal cell carcinoma. CDR3 loop: CASSLGAGGGTDTQYF. CDR3 nucleotides: TGCGCCAGCAGCTTGGGAGCGGGAGGTGGCACAGATACGCAGTATTTT. Combining the CDR3 with reference TRBV5-1 and TRBJ2-3 gives the whole variable domain KAGVTQTPRYLIKTRGQQVTLSCSPISGHRSVSWYQQTPGQGLQFLFEYFSETQRNKGNFPGRFSGRQFSNSRSEMNVSTLELGDSALYLCASSLGAGGGTDTQYFGPGTRLTVL.